The 21 T cell receptor beta chains below come from one sample, sequenced in a study of cytomegalovirus exposure and HLA in healthy donors. The PCR ran on 60 Vbeta and 13 Jbeta primers. Here immunoSEQ multiplex PCR was the method, and the copy in TCRdb shows in-frame clones only, minus some. This sample carries roughly 120,000 clones, more than 60% of them seen once, and the ten largest clones take over 10%. Material: PBMCs. All receptors come from a woman in her sixties or seventies in good health and CMV-seropositive.

This rearrangement joins TRBV4-3 to TRBJ2-1; a weak D match, TRBD1 (5 bases). The V end lost 0 bases, the J end lost 4 bases, and 10 bases lay between the germline ends. This CDR3 region has 15 residues. Germline V gene data show CDR1 as LGHNA and CDR2 as YSLEER. In DNA form, the CDR3 reads TGCGCCAGCAGCCAAGATGGTAACAGGTACAATGAGCAGTTCTTC. Translating it yields CASSQDGNRYNEQFF.

This sequence joins TRBV10-3 and TRBJ2-2; 10 bases are a match to TRBD2. The CDR3 is 14 amino acids. CDR1 is ENHRY, CDR2 SYGVKD, per germline. Trimming took 11 bases from V and 6 from J; bases not matched to a gene: 9. CDR3 loop: CALGGLAFAGELFF. The CDR3 bases are TGTGCCTTAGGGGGACTAGCGTTCGCCGGGGAGCTGTTTTTT.

The chain combines TRBV7-2 with TRBJ2-3; weak D call: TRBD2 (6 bases). Trimming shortened V by 4 bases and J by 5 bases, and 13 bases separated the two germline ends. Germline V gene lookup returns CDR1 SGHTA and CDR2 FQGNSA. The CDR3 sequence is 14 residues long. CDR3 amino acids: CASSSGRGIDTQYF. The CDR3 DNA sequence: TGTGCCAGCAGCTCCGGGAGAGGGATAGATACGCAGTATTTT.

V usage is TRBV6-5 and J usage is TRBJ1-2; D is unclear. Trimming took 0 bases from V and 4 from J, leaving 12 bases between them. The CDR3 sequence is 15 residues long. Looked up from germline, CDR1 is MNHEY and CDR2 is SVGAGI. DNA of the CDR3: TGTGCCAGCAGTTACTCGGGCAGAAACCTCTATGGCTACACCTTC. Translated: CASSYSGRNLYGYTF.

As DNA, the CDR3 is TGTGCCAGCAGTTCCGGGTGGAGGACTGAAGCTTTCTTT. Translation gives CASSSGWRTEAFF. This chain links TRBV6-1 with TRBJ1-1; D not certain. Trimming removed 5 bases at V and 5 bases at J, with 12 bases between. The length of the CDR3 is 13 residues. Per the germline V gene, CDR1 is MNHNS and CDR2 is SASEGT.

The rearrangement links TRBV25-1 to TRBJ1-1, with 7 bases aligning to TRBD1. The CDR3 covers 15 residues. Germline assignment: CDR1 MGHDK and CDR2 SYGVNS. The junction had 8 bases not matched to a gene; V was cut back by 2 bases and J by 5 bases. The CDR3 reads CASSETNRGWTEAFF. DNA for the CDR3: TGTGCCAGCAGTGAAACCAACAGGGGTTGGACTGAAGCTTTCTTT. The whole variable domain, filled in from reference TRBV25-1 and TRBJ1-1, reads EADIYQTPRYLVIGTGKKITLECSQTMGHDKMYWYQQDPGMELHLIHYSYGVNSTEKGDLSSESTVSRIRTEHFPLTLESARPSHTSQYLCASSETNRGWTEAFFGQGTRLTVV.

This chain links TRBV6-6 with TRBJ2-3; 9 bases align to TRBD1. The CDR3 runs to 15 residues. Germline V gene data show CDR1 as MNHNY and CDR2 as SVGAGI (reference sequence). V shed 2 bases and J 5 bases; nucleotides not matched to a gene: 5. In DNA, the CDR3 is TGTGCCAGCAGTTACGGCGGGACAGGGAAAGATACGCAGTATTTT. It encodes CASSYGGTGKDTQYF.

This rearrangement joins TRBV5-1 to TRBJ2-1; 9 positions agree with TRBD1. The germline V gene encodes CDR1 SGHRS and CDR2 YFSETQ. The CDR3 has 17 residues. Trimming took 0 bases from V and 6 from J; bases not matched to a gene: 10. The CDR3 DNA reads as TGCGCCAGCAGCTTGGGACCAGCCGGGACAGGGAGCAATGAGCAGTTCTTC. As protein: CASSLGPAGTGSNEQFF.

This clone has just a few counts. The chain couples TRBV30 to TRBJ1-1; 10 nucleotides align to TRBD1. CDR1 is GTSNPN and CDR2 is SVGIG in the germline V gene (reference sequence). The CDR3 loop spans 12 amino acids. V lost 3 bases to trimming and J lost 7 bases; unmatched junction nucleotides: 2. The CDR3 loop reads CAWSRDRGEAFF. In DNA, the CDR3 is TGTGCCTGGAGCAGGGACAGGGGTGAAGCTTTCTTT.

CDR3 coding DNA: TGTGCCAGCAGTGAAAGGGGGCAAGGAAACACCATATATTTT. It encodes CASSERGQGNTIYF. The chain combines TRBV6-5 with TRBJ1-3; 7 bases line up with TRBD1. The germline V gene has CDR1 MNHEY and CDR2 SVGAGI. V was pared by 5 bases and J by 4 bases, with 5 bases of the junction left unmatched. The CDR3 runs 14 residues.

The sample holds a few counts of this clone. The gene calls are TRBV7-9 and TRBJ2-4; D possibly corresponds to TRBD2 (5 bases). CDR1 SEHNR and CDR2 FQNEAQ come from the germline V gene (reference sequence). The CDR3 sequence is 15 residues long. With 3 bases removed from V and 3 bases from J, the gap between germline ends came to 12 bases. CDR3 region: CASSLPPRDKNIQYF. DNA of the CDR3: TGTGCCAGCAGCTTGCCTCCCCGGGACAAAAACATTCAGTACTTC.

The chain is built from TRBV5-1 and TRBJ1-4; weak D call: TRBD1 (5 bases). The CDR3 covers 16 residues. Germline CDR1 and CDR2: SGHRS and YFSETQ. V dropped 4 bases and J dropped 7 bases, with 20 bases sitting between them. The CDR3 DNA sequence: TGCGCCAGCAGCGCCCGGGCAGGGATGATCGGTGAAAAACTGTTTTTT. Its protein is CASSARAGMIGEKLFF.

This chain connects TRBV4-1 to TRBJ2-1; D gene uncertain. The length of the CDR3 is 14 residues. The V end was cut by 1 base, the J end by 0 bases, with 4 bases between. The germline CDR1 and CDR2 sequences are MGHRA and YSYEKL. In nucleotides, the CDR3 is TGCGCCAGCAGCCAAGGTTACTCCTACAATGAGCAGTTCTTC. It is translated as CASSQGYSYNEQFF.

On this clone: The sample holds other DNA sequences that translate to the same CDR3. This chain links TRBV19 with TRBJ1-4; TRBD1 is a possible D gene (5 bases). Germline lookup yields CDR1 LNHDA and CDR2 SQIVND (reference sequence). CDR3 length equals 16 residues. V lost 6 bases, J lost 3 bases, and 17 bases lay in between. The CDR3 loop reads CASSISTVFANEKLFF. CDR3 sequence (DNA): TGTGCCAGTAGCATCTCGACAGTTTTTGCTAATGAAAAACTGTTTTTT.

This chain connects TRBV4-3 to TRBJ2-7; TRBD2 matches at 10 bases. Germline-derived CDR1 and CDR2 are LGHNA and YSLEER. The CDR3 has 17 residues. V shed 0 bases and J 4 bases; nucleotides not matched to a gene: 9. CDR3 DNA: TGCGCCAGCAGCCAAGACCTTACTAGCGGGGCAAGGTACGAGCAGTACTTC. Protein sequence: CASSQDLTSGARYEQYF.

The CDR3 nucleotides are TGCGCCAGCAGCCCACTGAGGGACGGGGGTGAGCAGTTCTTC. Translation: CASSPLRDGGEQFF. V gene TRBV4-3 combines with J gene TRBJ2-1, with D possibly TRBD2 on 6 matching bases. This CDR3 region has 14 residues. Trimming removed 4 bases at V and 9 bases at J, with 16 bases between. Germline CDR1 reads LGHNA; CDR2 reads YSLEER.

CDR3 sequence: CASSLGVHRGDGYTF. DNA for the CDR3: TGTGCCAGCAGCTTAGGAGTCCACAGGGGTGACGGCTACACCTTC. The chain links TRBV11-1 to TRBJ1-2; 7 bases agree with TRBD1. After removal of 1 base from V and 8 bases from J, the junction contained 10 bases not matched to a gene. Germline CDR1 reads SGHAT; CDR2 reads FQDESV (reference sequence). The CDR3 covers 15 residues.

This rearrangement joins TRBV10-3 to TRBJ2-1; D is possibly TRBD2 (5 bases). The CDR3 is made up of 16 amino acids. V lost 5 bases, J lost 0 bases, and 14 bases lay in between. Germline CDR1 and CDR2: ENHRY and SYGVKD. CDR3 residues: CAISSTGGSSYNEQFF. In nucleotides, the CDR3 is TGTGCCATCAGTTCCACGGGTGGGAGCTCCTACAATGAGCAGTTCTTC.

This chain uses TRBV4-3 with TRBJ2-1, with a possible D match to TRBD2 (5 bases). The CDR3 covers 15 residues. CDR1 LGHNA and CDR2 YSLEER come from the germline V gene. Trimming pared 0 bases from V and 2 bases from J, leaving 8 bases between. Here the CDR3 reads CASSQEAGTYNEQFF. In DNA, the CDR3 is TGCGCCAGCAGCCAAGAAGCCGGGACCTACAATGAGCAGTTCTTC.

This clone was seen more than once but under ten times. The chain carries TRBV6-6 and TRBJ1-6; weak D call: TRBD1 (5 bases). CDR1 MNHNY and CDR2 SVGAGI come from the germline V gene (reference sequence). The CDR3 totals 15 residues. The V gene lost 5 bases and the J gene lost 8 bases, with 16 bases spanning the gap. The CDR3 here is CASSTPGGVYSPLHF. CDR3 bases: TGTGCCAGCAGTACCCCTGGGGGGGTTTATTCACCCCTCCACTTT.

This chain links TRBV6-5 with TRBJ1-2; TRBD1 might be the D (5 bases). From germline, CDR1 is MNHEY and CDR2 SVGAGI. The CDR3 contains 16 residues. V dropped 0 bases and J dropped 8 bases, with 19 bases sitting between them. CDR3 residues: CASSYSTGSGLHGYTF. The DNA for the CDR3 is TGTGCCAGCAGTTACTCCACGGGCTCAGGGCTCCACGGCTACACCTTC.